The 28 T cell receptor beta chains below come from one sample, sequenced in a study of somatic mutations in cytotoxic T cells in rheumatoid arthritis (dated by TCRdb to 2015 to 2018). The library was generated by the immunoSEQ multiplex PCR assay. TCRdb re-hosts the immuneACCESS table, in-frame sequences only. Its copies lack some clones; in the studies checked, an unresolved V gene accounts for under half of them, and the cause for the rest is not known. In this sample the table shows 20,000 to 25,000 clones, about four fifths of which occur a single time. Around 10% of the sample comes from the top ten. The sequencing sample was made of CD8+ T cells sorted from blood. These receptors were collected from an adult with rheumatoid arthritis.

This clone is categorized as medium-sized. The genes are TRBV4-2 and TRBJ2-1; perhaps TRBD2 as D (6 bases). From germline, CDR1 is LGHNA and CDR2 YNFKEQ. V was pared by 0 bases and J by 4 bases, with 10 bases between. CDR3 size: 15 residues. In DNA, the CDR3 is TGTGCCAGCAGCCAAGATCCCGGGAGATACAATGAGCAGTTCTTC. Its translation: CASSQDPGRYNEQFF.

The chain carries TRBV7-8 and TRBJ2-7, with TRBD2 identical over 9 bases. Trimming at V came to 7 bases and at J to 5 bases, leaving 9 bases not matched to a gene. Germline CDR1 reads SGHVS; CDR2 reads FQNEAQ. This CDR3 region has 14 residues. The CDR3 DNA reads TGTGCCAGCATCACCGGGACTAGCAGCGACGAGCAGTACTTC. Translated, it gives CASITGTSSDEQYF.

This chain connects TRBV5-1 to TRBJ1-1; D is unresolved. With 0 bases removed from V and 1 base from J, the gap between germline ends came to 7 bases. Germline CDR1 reads SGHRS; CDR2 reads YFSETQ. The CDR3 totals 14 residues. Here the CDR3 reads CASSLDHPNTEAFF. The CDR3 region has the DNA TGCGCCAGCAGCTTGGATCATCCGAACACTGAAGCTTTCTTT.

The chain combines TRBV10-2 with TRBJ2-7; D remains ambiguous. The CDR3 contains 13 residues. From germline, CDR1 is WSHSY and CDR2 SAAADI. V was shortened by 4 bases and J by 1 base, with 8 bases between the two germline ends. As DNA, the CDR3 is TGCGCCAGCAGTGCACTTCAATCCTACGAGCAGTACTTC. Protein product: CASSALQSYEQYF.

This clone was detected only once. J is TRBJ2-3 and V is TRBV10-3; TRBD1 matches at 7 bases. There are 15 residues in the CDR3. J was trimmed by 2 bases and V by 7 bases; bases with no gene match: 9. The V gene's germline CDR1 is ENHRY and CDR2 SYGVKD. The CDR3 reads CAIISGTDHTDTQYF. Here the CDR3 DNA reads TGTGCCATCATCTCCGGGACAGATCACACAGATACGCAGTATTTT.

The chain is built from TRBV2 and TRBJ1-5; D remains unclear. The germline CDR1 and CDR2 sequences are SNHLY and FYNNEI. CDR3 length equals 16 residues. The V gene lost 0 bases and the J gene lost 1 base, with 10 bases spanning the gap. The DNA of the CDR3 is TGTGCCAGCAGTGAAGCGCTTCCCCTAAGCAATCAGCCCCAGCATTTT. Translation: CASSEALPLSNQPQHF.

This chain connects TRBV19 to TRBJ2-5; D gene unclear. Germline CDR1 is LNHDA and CDR2 is SQIVND (reference sequence). Trimming shortened V by 4 bases and J by 0 bases, and 6 bases separated the two germline ends. This CDR3 contains 13 residues. CDR3 sequence (DNA): TGTGCCAGTAGTAACGGGTACCAAGAGACCCAGTACTTC. Translation gives CASSNGYQETQYF.

The CDR3 sequence is CASSQGNYGYTF. DNA of the CDR3: TGTGCCAGCAGCCAAGGAAATTATGGCTACACCTTC. The chain links TRBV14 to TRBJ1-2; D not certain. CDR3 length equals 12 residues. The germline V and J ends were trimmed by 1 base and 5 bases, with 5 bases remaining between them. CDR1 is SGHDN and CDR2 is FVKESK in the germline V gene.

The chain combines TRBV7-9 with TRBJ1-4; D is ambiguous. The CDR3 contains 14 residues. Germline CDR1 and CDR2: SEHNR and FQNEAQ (reference sequence). The ends were cut back, 1 base at V and 3 bases at J, with 6 bases in the middle. The DNA of the CDR3 is TGTGCCAGCAGCTTAGGACGGTCTAATGAAAAACTGTTTTTT. Translation gives CASSLGRSNEKLFF.

This chain uses TRBV2 with TRBJ2-1, with 7 bases identical to TRBD2. This CDR3 has 17 residues. After removal of 7 bases from V and 0 bases from J, the junction contained 12 bases not matched to a gene. Germline CDR1 reads SNHLY; CDR2 reads FYNNEI. CDR3 protein: CASTRLAVISSYNEQFF. The CDR3 DNA sequence: TGTGCCAGCACAAGGCTAGCGGTTATAAGCTCCTACAATGAGCAGTTCTTC.

The chain combines TRBV2 with TRBJ1-5; D might be TRBD1 (6 bases). Trimming took off 9 bases at V and 1 base at J, with 10 bases between the two ends. Germline CDR1 and CDR2: SNHLY and FYNNEI. The CDR3 consists of 13 residues. This chain's CDR3 is CASEGDSNQPQHF. In DNA, the CDR3 is TGTGCCAGTGAGGGGGACAGCAATCAGCCCCAGCATTTT.

The rearrangement links TRBV4-2 to TRBJ2-5; 10 bases align to TRBD2. This CDR3 is built from 17 residues. Germline values: CDR1 LGHNA, CDR2 YNFKEQ. V lost 4 bases and J lost 4; bases outside the gene matches: 12. DNA for the CDR3: TGTGCCAGCAGCCCAAGCCAGCTAGCGGGGGTGAGAGAGACCCAGTACTTC. The encoded protein is CASSPSQLAGVRETQYF.

In regard to this clone: In the same sample, other DNA sequences code for this CDR3. The chain links TRBV5-6 to TRBJ2-7; D ambiguous. The CDR3 has 14 residues. CDR1 SGHDT and CDR2 YYEEEE come from the germline V gene. V lost 4 bases and J lost 0, with 11 bases in between. The CDR3 region has the DNA TGTGCCAGCAGCCTAGGTCAGAGCTCCTACGAGCAGTACTTC. It encodes CASSLGQSSYEQYF.

This clone was detected once. The chain is built from TRBV5-6 and TRBJ2-1; D gene unclear. V was clipped by 0 bases and J by 4 bases, with 5 bases between them. The CDR3 loop spans 13 amino acids. CDR1 is SGHDT, CDR2 YYEEEE, per germline. CDR3 sequence (DNA): TGTGCCAGCAGCTTGGGACCTTACAATGAGCAGTTCTTC. Translating it yields CASSLGPYNEQFF.

The chain carries TRBV29-1 and TRBJ2-7; 12 positions agree with TRBD1. The germline CDR1 and CDR2 sequences are SQVTM and ANQGSEA. The J segment lost 6 bases and the V segment lost 6 bases, leaving 6 bases of the junction unmatched. This CDR3 has 13 residues. Written as DNA, the CDR3 is TGCAGCGTCGGGACAGGGGGCGCGGGCGAGCAGTACTTC. Protein sequence: CSVGTGGAGEQYF.

The chain couples TRBV28 to TRBJ2-2, with 8 bases that match TRBD1. V shed 5 bases and J 4 bases; nucleotides not matched to a gene: 9. The CDR3 spans 16 residues. Germline V gene sequence: CDR1 MDHEN, CDR2 SYDVKM. CDR3 DNA: TGTGCCAGCAGTGCGGGACAGGCCATCCTCACCGGGGAGCTGTTTTTT. Translated: CASSAGQAILTGELFF.

The rearrangement links TRBV29-1 to TRBJ1-4, with D hard to call. V lost 6 bases and J lost 7, with 9 bases in between. This CDR3 comprises 11 residues. Germline CDR1 and CDR2: SQVTM and ANQGSEA. The DNA for the CDR3 is TGCAGCGTCAGATCTGGTGAAAAACTGTTTTTT. Encoded protein: CSVRSGEKLFF. Based on the CDR3 plus reference TRBV29-1 and TRBJ1-4, the full variable domain is SAVISQKPSRDICQRGTSLTIQCQVDSQVTMMFWYRQQPGQSLTLIATANQGSEATYESGFVIDKFPISRPNLTFSTLTVSNMSPEDSSIYLCSVRSGEKLFFGSGTQLSVL.

This clone was observed once. The V gene is TRBV7-6, the J gene TRBJ2-1, with 10 bases that match TRBD2. Germline V gene lookup returns CDR1 SGHVS and CDR2 FNYEAQ. V gave up 1 base and J gave up 12 bases; unmatched junction bases: 3. The CDR3 length is 13 residues. Here the CDR3 DNA reads TGTGCCAGCAGCTTAGGCACTAGCGGGACGCAGTTCTTC. It translates to CASSLGTSGTQFF.

This chain joins TRBV4-2 and TRBJ1-1; a possible D gene is TRBD1 (6 bases). Germline values: CDR1 LGHNA, CDR2 YNFKEQ. CDR3 length: 18 residues. V lost 0 bases and J 5 bases, leaving 22 bases between the germline ends. CDR3: CASSQDTTAGGWGTEAFF. The DNA of the CDR3 is TGTGCCAGCAGCCAAGATACGACCGCGGGGGGCTGGGGGACTGAAGCTTTCTTT.

CDR3 in DNA: TGTGCCAGCAGCGAAATCGACCGGGAGACCCAGTACTTC. Translation: CASSEIDRETQYF. V gene TRBV9 combines with J gene TRBJ2-5; D call uncertain. The CDR3 has 13 residues. V lost 3 bases to trimming and J lost 5 bases, with 11 bases between them. Germline-derived CDR1 and CDR2 are SGDLS and YYNGEE.

The chain has TRBV4-1 and TRBJ1-6, with D uncertain. This CDR3 has 14 amino acids. Trimming took 2 bases from V and 7 from J, leaving 9 bases between them. Germline V gene sequence: CDR1 MGHRA, CDR2 YSYEKL. This chain's CDR3 is CASSQRGVNSPLHF. CDR3 sequence (DNA): TGCGCCAGCAGCCAACGGGGTGTCAATTCACCCCTCCACTTT.

The chain carries TRBV7-9 and TRBJ1-2; D remains unclear. In germline, CDR1 is SEHNR, CDR2 FQNEAQ (reference sequence). Trimming removed 3 bases at V and 8 bases at J, with 13 bases between. The CDR3 has 13 amino acids. CDR3 sequence reads: CASSFNPPEGYTF. CDR3 DNA: TGTGCCAGCAGCTTTAACCCACCCGAGGGCTACACCTTC.

The chain has TRBV30 and TRBJ2-1; no firm D call. The V gene's germline CDR1 is GTSNPN and CDR2 SVGIG (reference sequence). V was trimmed by 1 base and J by 10 bases, leaving 14 bases between them. This CDR3 is 13 amino acids long. The CDR3 DNA reads TGTGCCTGGAGTGGGCTGGACGGTTACGAGCAGTTCTTC. Translation gives CAWSGLDGYEQFF.

V usage is TRBV4-3 and J usage is TRBJ1-5; TRBD1 matches 8 bases. Per germline, CDR1 LGHNA and CDR2 YSLEER. The CDR3 spans 17 residues. Trimming cost V 0 bases and J 4 bases; bases outside gene matches: 8. CDR3 loop: CASSQDLDRGYNQPQHF. CDR3 in DNA: TGCGCCAGCAGCCAAGATTTAGACAGGGGTTATAATCAGCCCCAGCATTTT.

This clone was observed a few times. The chain recombines TRBV2 with TRBJ1-1; D gene uncertain. CDR3 size: 13 residues. V lost 7 bases to trimming and J lost 1 base, with 10 bases between them. Germline V CDR1 and CDR2: SNHLY, FYNNEI. DNA for the CDR3: TGTGCCAGCACCTGGACGGAGAACACTGAAGCTTTCTTT. Translated: CASTWTENTEAFF.

The genes are TRBV4-3 and TRBJ2-7, with D perhaps TRBD1 or TRBD2 (6 bases each). The CDR3 contains 15 residues. The germline CDR1 and CDR2 sequences are LGHNA and YSLEER. The V end was cut by 1 base, the J end by 4 bases, with 14 bases between. The CDR3 nucleotides are TGCGCCAGCAGCCAAGTCGTGGGGGCGGGATACGAGCAGTACTTC. It yields the protein CASSQVVGAGYEQYF.

This chain connects TRBV30 to TRBJ1-1; D is unclear. This CDR3 has 15 amino acids. Germline V gives CDR1 GTSNPN, CDR2 SVGIG (reference sequence). Trimming left V 2 bases short and J 7 bases short, with 20 bases between. The CDR3 DNA sequence: TGTGCCTGGAGTCACTCAGTGCTGCCGTATATTGAAGCTTTCTTT. Protein product: CAWSHSVLPYIEAFF.

The chain carries TRBV6-6 and TRBJ1-5; 8 positions agree with TRBD1. Germline CDR1 and CDR2: MNHNY and SVGAGI (reference sequence). After removal of 6 bases from V and 2 bases from J, the junction contained 9 bases not matched to a gene. This CDR3 comprises 16 residues. The CDR3 reads CASRLTTGGGNQPQHF. CDR3 coding DNA: TGTGCCAGCAGACTTACAACAGGGGGTGGCAATCAGCCCCAGCATTTT.